This passage covers 5 T cell receptor beta chains from one sample sequenced in a study of OX40 agonist ivuxolimab in advanced cancers. The protocol was immunoSEQ multiplex PCR, while the TCRdb copy is restricted to in-frame clones and leaves out a portion. The data show 77,000 or so clones, around 85% seen once. The sample in question was CD4+ or CD8+ T cells sorted from blood, obtained in a trial of the OX40 agonist ivuxolimab. Source of these receptors: an adult with an advanced solid tumor such as melanoma, head and neck, liver or kidney cancer.

The chain recombines TRBV7-8 with TRBJ1-3, with 7 bases identical to TRBD1. The J segment lost 1 base and the V segment lost 2 bases, leaving 5 bases of the junction unmatched. Germline CDR1 reads SGHVS; CDR2 reads FQNEAQ. The CDR3 runs to 16 residues. Written as DNA, the CDR3 is TGTGCCAGCAGCTTACAGACAGGGACGTCTGGAAACACCATATATTTT. Its protein is CASSLQTGTSGNTIYF.

This clone was seen only a few times. The chain couples TRBV4-1 to TRBJ2-4, with TRBD1 as a possible D gene (5 bases). V was clipped by 6 bases and J by 11 bases, with 20 bases between them. CDR3 length: 14 residues. The germline V gene encodes CDR1 MGHRA and CDR2 YSYEKL. CDR3 bases: TGCGCCAGCAGAACGTCAGACAGCCATTCGGTTCAGTACTTC. Its protein is CASRTSDSHSVQYF.

The CDR3 reads CASSLGSGVRAGELFF. In nucleotides, the CDR3 is TGTGCCAGCAGCCTGGGAAGTGGGGTTCGAGCCGGGGAGCTGTTTTTT. This chain connects TRBV7-9 to TRBJ2-2; D remains unclear. With 5 bases removed from V and 6 bases from J, the gap between germline ends came to 19 bases. This CDR3 region has 16 residues. CDR1 and CDR2 (germline): SEHNR, FQNEAQ (reference sequence).

CDR3 sequence reads: CASSRRAAEQFF. Here the CDR3 DNA reads TGTGCCAGCAGCCGCCGAGCCGCTGAGCAGTTCTTC. The J gene is TRBJ2-1, the V gene TRBV13; no definite D call. Germline values: CDR1 PRHDT, CDR2 FYEKMQ (reference sequence). The CDR3 runs 12 residues. V was pared by 5 bases and J by 9 bases, with 11 bases between.

CDR3 in DNA: TGTGCCAGCCGAACAGGGAGGGCGAATTCACCCCTCCACTTT. Translation: CASRTGRANSPLHF. The chain carries TRBV18 and TRBJ1-6, with D perhaps TRBD1 (6 bases). The germline gives CDR1 KGHSH, CDR2 LQKENI. With 8 bases removed from V and 7 bases from J, the gap between germline ends came to 15 bases. The CDR3 length is 14 residues.